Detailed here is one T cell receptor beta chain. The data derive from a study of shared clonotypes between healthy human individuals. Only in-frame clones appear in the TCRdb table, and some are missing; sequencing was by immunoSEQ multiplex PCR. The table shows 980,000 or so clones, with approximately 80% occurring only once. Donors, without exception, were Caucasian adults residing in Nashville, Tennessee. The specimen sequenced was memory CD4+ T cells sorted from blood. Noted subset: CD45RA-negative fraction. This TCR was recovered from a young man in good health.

CDR3 residues: CASSPGTHQETQYF. The DNA of the CDR3 is TGTGCCAGCAGCCCCGGGACACACCAAGAGACCCAGTACTTC. This chain links TRBV6-5 with TRBJ2-5, with D perhaps matching TRBD1 (6 bases). CDR1 and CDR2 from the germline V gene are MNHEY and SVGAGI. The length of the CDR3 is 14 residues. Trimming took 6 bases from V and 0 from J, leaving 11 bases between them.